This entry features one T cell receptor beta chain sequence. Antigen unknown. From the 10x single-cell sequencing reads, TCRdb lists one entry per CDR3 protein and no DNA. Its table lists under 900 distinct CDR3 sequences. Neurodegeneration in patients was confirmed with biomarkers including neurofilament, amyloid-beta and tau. These data come from a study of CD8 T cells in cerebrospinal fluid in Alzheimer's disease. The overall study: Two single-cell methods, plate-based nested PCR and droplet-based sequencing, assessed CSF clonal expansion.

Regarding the study as a whole: Versus healthy subjects, Alzheimer's patients more often had clones of at least 3%.

This CDR3 contains 12 residues. Germline values: CDR1 MNHNS, CDR2 SASEGT. The chain is built from TRBV6-1 and TRBJ1-1. Sequencing input: cerebrospinal fluid. The receptor comes from a human donor with Alzheimer's disease. CDR3 loop: CASSGVNTEAFF.